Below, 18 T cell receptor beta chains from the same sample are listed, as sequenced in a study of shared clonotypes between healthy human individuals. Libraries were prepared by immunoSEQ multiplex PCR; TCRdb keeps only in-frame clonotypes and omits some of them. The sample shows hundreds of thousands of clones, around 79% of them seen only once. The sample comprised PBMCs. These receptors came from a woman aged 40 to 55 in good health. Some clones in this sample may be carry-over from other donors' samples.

DNA of the CDR3: TGTGCCAGCAGCGTCTGGGGGGCAGGTAATGAGCAGTTCTTC. Translated, it gives CASSVWGAGNEQFF. V and J are TRBV9 and TRBJ2-1, with D perhaps TRBD1 or TRBD2 (6 bases each). The CDR3 is made up of 14 amino acids. Per the germline V gene, CDR1 is SGDLS and CDR2 is YYNGEE. The germline V and J ends were trimmed by 2 bases and 7 bases, with 13 bases remaining between them.

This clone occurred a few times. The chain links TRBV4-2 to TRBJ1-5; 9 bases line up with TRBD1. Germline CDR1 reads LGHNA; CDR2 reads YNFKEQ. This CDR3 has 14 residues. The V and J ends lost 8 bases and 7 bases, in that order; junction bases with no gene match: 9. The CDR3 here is CASRTGDAGQPQHF. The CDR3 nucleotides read TGTGCCAGCCGGACAGGGGATGCGGGGCAGCCCCAGCATTTT.

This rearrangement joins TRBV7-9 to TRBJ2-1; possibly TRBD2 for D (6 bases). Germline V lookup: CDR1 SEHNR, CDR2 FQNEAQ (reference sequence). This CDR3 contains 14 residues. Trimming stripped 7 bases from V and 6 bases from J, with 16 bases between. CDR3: CASTLGWGGNEQFF. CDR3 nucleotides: TGTGCCAGCACCCTGGGGTGGGGAGGCAATGAGCAGTTCTTC.

The DNA of the CDR3 is TGTGCCAGCAGCCAAGATTGGGATACGCAGTATTTT. It encodes CASSQDWDTQYF. This chain connects TRBV4-2 to TRBJ2-3; no reliable D call. Trimming pared 0 bases from V and 6 bases from J, leaving 4 bases between. The CDR3 totals 12 residues. CDR1 and CDR2 (germline): LGHNA, YNFKEQ.

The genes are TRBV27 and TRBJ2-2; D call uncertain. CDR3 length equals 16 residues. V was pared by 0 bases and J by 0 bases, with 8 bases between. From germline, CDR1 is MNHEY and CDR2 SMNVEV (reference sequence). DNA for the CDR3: TGTGCCAGCAGTTTATCGAGGCTAGCGAACACCGGGGAGCTGTTTTTT. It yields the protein CASSLSRLANTGELFF.

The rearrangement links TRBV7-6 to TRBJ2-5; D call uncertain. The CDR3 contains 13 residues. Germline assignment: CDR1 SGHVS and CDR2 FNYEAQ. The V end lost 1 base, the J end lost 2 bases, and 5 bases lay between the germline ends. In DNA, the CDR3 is TGTGCCAGCAGCTTAGTTGTGCAAGAGACCCAGTACTTC. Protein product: CASSLVVQETQYF. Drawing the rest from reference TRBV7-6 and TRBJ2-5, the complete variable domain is GAGVSQSPRYKVTKRGQDVALRCDPISGHVSLYWYRQALGQGPEFLTYFNYEAQQDKSGLPNDRFSAERPEGSISTLTIQRTEQRDSAMYRCASSLVVQETQYFGPGTRLLVL.

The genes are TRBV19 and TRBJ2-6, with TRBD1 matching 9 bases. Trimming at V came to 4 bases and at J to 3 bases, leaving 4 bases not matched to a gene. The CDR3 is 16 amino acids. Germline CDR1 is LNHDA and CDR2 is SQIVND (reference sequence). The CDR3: CASSRDRASGANVLTF. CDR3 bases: TGTGCCAGTAGTAGGGACAGGGCGAGTGGGGCCAACGTCCTGACTTTC.

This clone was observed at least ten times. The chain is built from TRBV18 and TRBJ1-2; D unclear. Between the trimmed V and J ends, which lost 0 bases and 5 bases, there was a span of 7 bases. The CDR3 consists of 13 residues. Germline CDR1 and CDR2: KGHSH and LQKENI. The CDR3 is CASSPPNQYGYTF. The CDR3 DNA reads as TGTGCCAGCTCACCACCGAACCAATATGGCTACACCTTC.

CDR3 sequence (DNA): TGTGCCAGCAGGGGACAGGGTTCCTACGAGCAGTACTTC. Translating it yields CASRGQGSYEQYF. J is TRBJ2-7 and V is TRBV28; 9 bases line up with TRBD1. The CDR3 spans 13 residues. J was trimmed by 1 base and V by 6 bases; bases with no gene match: 1. Germline-derived CDR1 and CDR2 are MDHEN and SYDVKM.

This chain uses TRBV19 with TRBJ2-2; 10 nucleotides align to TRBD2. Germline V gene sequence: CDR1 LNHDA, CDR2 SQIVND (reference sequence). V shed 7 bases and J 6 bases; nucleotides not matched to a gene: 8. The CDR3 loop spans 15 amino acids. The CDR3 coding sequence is TGTGCCAGTACACCTAGCGGGAGTGTACCCGGGGAGCTGTTTTTT. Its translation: CASTPSGSVPGELFF.

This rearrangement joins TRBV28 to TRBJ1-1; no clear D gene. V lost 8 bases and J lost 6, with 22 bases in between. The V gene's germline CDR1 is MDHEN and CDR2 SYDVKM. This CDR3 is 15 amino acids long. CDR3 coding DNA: TGTGCCAGCCCGGGCAGGCTCGAAGAAAGGTCTGAAGCTTTCTTT. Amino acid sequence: CASPGRLEERSEAFF.

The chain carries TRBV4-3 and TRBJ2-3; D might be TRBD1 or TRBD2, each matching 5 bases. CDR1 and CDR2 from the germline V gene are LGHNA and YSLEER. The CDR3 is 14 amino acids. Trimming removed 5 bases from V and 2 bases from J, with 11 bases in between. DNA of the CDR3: TGCGCCAGCAGCTTGGGGGTCACCACAGATACGCAGTATTTT. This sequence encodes CASSLGVTTDTQYF.

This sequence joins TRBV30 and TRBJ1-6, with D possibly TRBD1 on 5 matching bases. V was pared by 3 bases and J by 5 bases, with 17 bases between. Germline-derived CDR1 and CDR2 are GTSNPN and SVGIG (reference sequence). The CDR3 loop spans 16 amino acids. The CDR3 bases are TGTGCCTGGAGGGCAAGGGCAGGGAGAAATAATTCACCCCTCCACTTT. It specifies CAWRARAGRNNSPLHF.

DNA for the CDR3: TGTGCCAGCAGTCGACTAGTTTCCGGGGAGCTGTTTTTT. This gives the protein CASSRLVSGELFF. The chain combines TRBV2 with TRBJ2-2; D perhaps matches TRBD2 (6 bases). Looked up from germline, CDR1 is SNHLY and CDR2 is FYNNEI. Trimming removed 5 bases at V and 6 bases at J, with 10 bases between. The CDR3 has 13 residues.

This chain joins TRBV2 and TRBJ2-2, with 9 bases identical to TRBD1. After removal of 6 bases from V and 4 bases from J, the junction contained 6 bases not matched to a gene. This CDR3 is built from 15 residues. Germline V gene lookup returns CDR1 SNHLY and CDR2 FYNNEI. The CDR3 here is CASRSGTGPTGELFF. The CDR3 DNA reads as TGTGCCAGCAGATCCGGGACAGGGCCCACCGGGGAGCTGTTTTTT.

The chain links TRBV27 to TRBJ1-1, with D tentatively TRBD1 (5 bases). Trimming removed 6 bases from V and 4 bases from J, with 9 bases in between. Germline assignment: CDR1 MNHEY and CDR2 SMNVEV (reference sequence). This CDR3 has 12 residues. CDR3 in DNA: TGTGCCAGCAGAAGGGGTACCACTGAAGCTTTCTTT. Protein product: CASRRGTTEAFF.

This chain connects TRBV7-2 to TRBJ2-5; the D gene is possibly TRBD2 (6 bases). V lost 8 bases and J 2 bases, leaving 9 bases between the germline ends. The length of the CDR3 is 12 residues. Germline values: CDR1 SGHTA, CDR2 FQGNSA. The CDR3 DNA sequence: TGTGCCAGCGGACTACTGCAAGAGACCCAGTACTTC. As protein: CASGLLQETQYF. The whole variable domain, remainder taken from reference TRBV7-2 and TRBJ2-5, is GAGVSQSPSNKVTEKGKDVELRCDPISGHTALYWYRQSLGQGLEFLIYFQGNSAPDKSGLPSDRFSAERTGGSVSTLTIQRTQQEDSAVYLCASGLLQETQYFGPGTRLLVL.

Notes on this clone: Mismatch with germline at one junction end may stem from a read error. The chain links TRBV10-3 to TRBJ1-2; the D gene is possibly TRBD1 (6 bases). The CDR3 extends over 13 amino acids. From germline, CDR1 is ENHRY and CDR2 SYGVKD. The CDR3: CAISDQGTYSYTF. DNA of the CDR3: TGTGCCATCAGTGACCAGGGGACCTATAGCTACACCTTC.